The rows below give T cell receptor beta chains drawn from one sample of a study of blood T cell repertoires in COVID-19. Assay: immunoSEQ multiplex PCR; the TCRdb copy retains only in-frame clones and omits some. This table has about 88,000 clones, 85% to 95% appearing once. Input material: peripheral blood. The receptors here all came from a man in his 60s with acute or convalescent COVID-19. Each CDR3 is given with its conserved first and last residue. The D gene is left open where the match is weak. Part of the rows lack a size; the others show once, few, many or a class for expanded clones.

CASHSGGNQPQHF	TGTGCCAGCCATTCGGGAGGGAATCAGCCCCAGCATTTT	.	.	TRBV19	13	TRBJ1-5
CATSRDIRASGYQETQYF	TGTGCCACCAGCAGAGATATTCGGGCTAGCGGGTACCAAGAGACCCAGTACTTC	TRBD2	.	TRBV15	18	TRBJ2-5
CASSKSPGQGGEKLFF	TGTGCCAGCAGCAAGTCTCCGGGACAGGGGGGTGAAAAACTGTTTTTT	TRBD1	.	TRBV9	16	TRBJ1-4
CASSKLAPSSYNEQFF	TGTGCCAGCAGCAAACTAGCGCCGAGCTCCTACAATGAGCAGTTCTTC	TRBD2	.	TRBV6-2/TRBV6-3	16	TRBJ2-1
CASRLGTGKGEQYF	TGTGCCAGCAGACTAGGGACAGGGAAAGGCGAGCAGTACTTC	TRBD1	.	TRBV11-3	14	TRBJ2-7
CASSVGGPTGELFF	TGTGCCAGCAGCGTAGGGGGGCCGACCGGGGAGCTGTTTTTT	.	.	TRBV9	14	TRBJ2-2
CASSPAGAGNTIYF	TGTGCCAGCAGCCCCGCAGGGGCTGGAAACACCATATATTTT	.	.	TRBV5-4	14	TRBJ1-3
CSAGGVNTEAFF	TGCAGCGCCGGGGGGGTGAACACTGAAGCTTTCTTT	.	.	TRBV29-1	12	TRBJ1-1
CASSPGTSGSPGADTQYF	TGCGCCAGCTCTCCCGGGACTAGCGGGAGTCCCGGGGCAGATACGCAGTATTTT	TRBD2	.	TRBV5-1	18	TRBJ2-3
CASSSLQDTPKGEQYF	TGTGCCAGCAGTTCCTTACAGGACACGCCGAAAGGAGAGCAGTACTTC	.	.	TRBV6-5	16	TRBJ2-7
CASSLGLADYNEQFF	TGCGCCAGCAGCTTGGGGCTAGCGGATTACAATGAGCAGTTCTTC	TRBD2	.	TRBV5-1	15	TRBJ2-1
CASSYPTSGKGEQYF	TGTGCCAGCAGTTACCCCACTAGCGGGAAAGGTGAGCAGTACTTC	TRBD2	medium-sized	TRBV6-2/TRBV6-3	15	TRBJ2-7
CASSVSSGGGGYTF	TGTGCCAGCAGCGTTTCATCAGGGGGCGGCGGCTACACCTTC	TRBD1	.	TRBV7-2	14	TRBJ1-2
CASAGGAGTDTQYF	TGTGCCAGCGCTGGGGGGGCCGGCACAGATACGCAGTATTTT	.	.	TRBV11-3	14	TRBJ2-3
CASEPGLAFGDTQYF	TGTGCCAGTGAGCCGGGACTAGCGTTTGGGGATACGCAGTATTTT	TRBD2	.	TRBV19	15	TRBJ2-3
CASSQDRVGGELFF	TGTGCCAGCAGCCAGGACAGGGTGGGCGGGGAGCTGTTTTTT	TRBD1	.	TRBV11-2	14	TRBJ2-2
CASSPNQGPNTEAFF	TGTGCCAGCTCACCCAACCAGGGGCCGAACACTGAAGCTTTCTTT	.	.	TRBV18	15	TRBJ1-1
CASSLNRGQSPLHF	TGTGCCAGCAGCCTTAACAGGGGGCAATCACCCCTCCACTTT	TRBD1	.	TRBV14	14	TRBJ1-6
CASTGGTEAFF	TGTGCCAGCACAGGGGGCACTGAAGCTTTCTTT	TRBD1	few	TRBV12-3/TRBV12-4	11	TRBJ1-1
CASSFDRGREQYF	TGTGCCAGCAGCTTTGACAGGGGTCGCGAGCAGTACTTC	TRBD1	.	TRBV5-4	13	TRBJ2-7
CASSIQSIPSGLDNQPQHF	TGTGCCAGTAGTATTCAGTCGATCCCCTCGGGACTAGACAATCAGCCCCAGCATTTT	.	.	TRBV19	19	TRBJ1-5
CASSYGGNQPQHF	TGTGCCAGCAGTTACGGAGGCAATCAGCCCCAGCATTTT	.	.	TRBV6-6	13	TRBJ1-5
CASSVGSSMEQYF	TGTGCCAGCAGCGTAGGTTCTAGTATGGAGCAGTACTTC	.	once	TRBV9	13	TRBJ2-7
CASRGGQHF	TGTGCCAGCAGAGGGGGCCAGCATTTT	.	.	TRBV6-4	9	TRBJ1-5
CASSSAGGSYYEQYF	TGTGCCAGCAGCTCCGCGGGGGGTTCCTACTACGAGCAGTACTTC	TRBD2	.	TRBV28	15	TRBJ2-7
CASSESQGNTEAFF	TGCGCCAGCAGTGAGTCCCAGGGGAACACTGAAGCTTTCTTT	.	.	TRBV10-1	14	TRBJ1-1
CSVHPASGRADTQYF	TGCAGCGTTCACCCAGCTAGCGGGAGGGCAGATACGCAGTATTTT	TRBD2	.	TRBV29-1	15	TRBJ2-3
CASSAAGGSYNEQFF	TGTGCCAGCAGCGCGGCCGGGGGGAGCTACAATGAGCAGTTCTTC	TRBD2	.	TRBV9	15	TRBJ2-1
CASSQEYRRSNQPQHF	TGCGCCAGCAGCCAAGAATACAGGCGGAGCAATCAGCCCCAGCATTTT	.	.	TRBV4-3	16	TRBJ1-5
CASSEIAGESYEQYF	TGTGCCAGCAGTGAAATTGCGGGAGAGAGCTACGAGCAGTACTTC	TRBD2	.	TRBV6-1	15	TRBJ2-7
CASSGIGAYEDIQYF	TGTGCCAGCAGCGGGATTGGGGCGTATGAGGACATTCAGTACTTC	.	.	TRBV9	15	TRBJ2-4
CASSFVRQGYGYTF	TGTGCCAGCAGTTTCGTACGGCAGGGCTATGGCTACACCTTC	.	.	TRBV28	14	TRBJ1-2
CASSEWAGGDEKLFF	TGTGCCAGCAGTGAATGGGCAGGGGGAGATGAAAAACTGTTTTTT	TRBD1	.	TRBV25-1	15	TRBJ1-4
CASSLRRNEQFF	TGTGCCAGCAGTTTGCGGCGGAATGAGCAGTTCTTC	.	once	TRBV27	12	TRBJ2-1
CASSLAVASGNIQYF	TGTGCCAGCAGCTTAGCGGTCGCCAGCGGGAACATTCAGTACTTC	.	.	TRBV7-3	15	TRBJ2-4
CAWSVQLAGGHQYF	TGTGCCTGGAGTGTCCAGCTAGCGGGAGGTCACCAGTACTTC	TRBD2	.	TRBV30	14	TRBJ2-5
CASSQDGRGSYDEQFF	TGTGCCAGCAGCCAAGACGGCAGGGGGTCGTACGATGAGCAGTTCTTC	TRBD1	.	TRBV14	16	TRBJ2-1